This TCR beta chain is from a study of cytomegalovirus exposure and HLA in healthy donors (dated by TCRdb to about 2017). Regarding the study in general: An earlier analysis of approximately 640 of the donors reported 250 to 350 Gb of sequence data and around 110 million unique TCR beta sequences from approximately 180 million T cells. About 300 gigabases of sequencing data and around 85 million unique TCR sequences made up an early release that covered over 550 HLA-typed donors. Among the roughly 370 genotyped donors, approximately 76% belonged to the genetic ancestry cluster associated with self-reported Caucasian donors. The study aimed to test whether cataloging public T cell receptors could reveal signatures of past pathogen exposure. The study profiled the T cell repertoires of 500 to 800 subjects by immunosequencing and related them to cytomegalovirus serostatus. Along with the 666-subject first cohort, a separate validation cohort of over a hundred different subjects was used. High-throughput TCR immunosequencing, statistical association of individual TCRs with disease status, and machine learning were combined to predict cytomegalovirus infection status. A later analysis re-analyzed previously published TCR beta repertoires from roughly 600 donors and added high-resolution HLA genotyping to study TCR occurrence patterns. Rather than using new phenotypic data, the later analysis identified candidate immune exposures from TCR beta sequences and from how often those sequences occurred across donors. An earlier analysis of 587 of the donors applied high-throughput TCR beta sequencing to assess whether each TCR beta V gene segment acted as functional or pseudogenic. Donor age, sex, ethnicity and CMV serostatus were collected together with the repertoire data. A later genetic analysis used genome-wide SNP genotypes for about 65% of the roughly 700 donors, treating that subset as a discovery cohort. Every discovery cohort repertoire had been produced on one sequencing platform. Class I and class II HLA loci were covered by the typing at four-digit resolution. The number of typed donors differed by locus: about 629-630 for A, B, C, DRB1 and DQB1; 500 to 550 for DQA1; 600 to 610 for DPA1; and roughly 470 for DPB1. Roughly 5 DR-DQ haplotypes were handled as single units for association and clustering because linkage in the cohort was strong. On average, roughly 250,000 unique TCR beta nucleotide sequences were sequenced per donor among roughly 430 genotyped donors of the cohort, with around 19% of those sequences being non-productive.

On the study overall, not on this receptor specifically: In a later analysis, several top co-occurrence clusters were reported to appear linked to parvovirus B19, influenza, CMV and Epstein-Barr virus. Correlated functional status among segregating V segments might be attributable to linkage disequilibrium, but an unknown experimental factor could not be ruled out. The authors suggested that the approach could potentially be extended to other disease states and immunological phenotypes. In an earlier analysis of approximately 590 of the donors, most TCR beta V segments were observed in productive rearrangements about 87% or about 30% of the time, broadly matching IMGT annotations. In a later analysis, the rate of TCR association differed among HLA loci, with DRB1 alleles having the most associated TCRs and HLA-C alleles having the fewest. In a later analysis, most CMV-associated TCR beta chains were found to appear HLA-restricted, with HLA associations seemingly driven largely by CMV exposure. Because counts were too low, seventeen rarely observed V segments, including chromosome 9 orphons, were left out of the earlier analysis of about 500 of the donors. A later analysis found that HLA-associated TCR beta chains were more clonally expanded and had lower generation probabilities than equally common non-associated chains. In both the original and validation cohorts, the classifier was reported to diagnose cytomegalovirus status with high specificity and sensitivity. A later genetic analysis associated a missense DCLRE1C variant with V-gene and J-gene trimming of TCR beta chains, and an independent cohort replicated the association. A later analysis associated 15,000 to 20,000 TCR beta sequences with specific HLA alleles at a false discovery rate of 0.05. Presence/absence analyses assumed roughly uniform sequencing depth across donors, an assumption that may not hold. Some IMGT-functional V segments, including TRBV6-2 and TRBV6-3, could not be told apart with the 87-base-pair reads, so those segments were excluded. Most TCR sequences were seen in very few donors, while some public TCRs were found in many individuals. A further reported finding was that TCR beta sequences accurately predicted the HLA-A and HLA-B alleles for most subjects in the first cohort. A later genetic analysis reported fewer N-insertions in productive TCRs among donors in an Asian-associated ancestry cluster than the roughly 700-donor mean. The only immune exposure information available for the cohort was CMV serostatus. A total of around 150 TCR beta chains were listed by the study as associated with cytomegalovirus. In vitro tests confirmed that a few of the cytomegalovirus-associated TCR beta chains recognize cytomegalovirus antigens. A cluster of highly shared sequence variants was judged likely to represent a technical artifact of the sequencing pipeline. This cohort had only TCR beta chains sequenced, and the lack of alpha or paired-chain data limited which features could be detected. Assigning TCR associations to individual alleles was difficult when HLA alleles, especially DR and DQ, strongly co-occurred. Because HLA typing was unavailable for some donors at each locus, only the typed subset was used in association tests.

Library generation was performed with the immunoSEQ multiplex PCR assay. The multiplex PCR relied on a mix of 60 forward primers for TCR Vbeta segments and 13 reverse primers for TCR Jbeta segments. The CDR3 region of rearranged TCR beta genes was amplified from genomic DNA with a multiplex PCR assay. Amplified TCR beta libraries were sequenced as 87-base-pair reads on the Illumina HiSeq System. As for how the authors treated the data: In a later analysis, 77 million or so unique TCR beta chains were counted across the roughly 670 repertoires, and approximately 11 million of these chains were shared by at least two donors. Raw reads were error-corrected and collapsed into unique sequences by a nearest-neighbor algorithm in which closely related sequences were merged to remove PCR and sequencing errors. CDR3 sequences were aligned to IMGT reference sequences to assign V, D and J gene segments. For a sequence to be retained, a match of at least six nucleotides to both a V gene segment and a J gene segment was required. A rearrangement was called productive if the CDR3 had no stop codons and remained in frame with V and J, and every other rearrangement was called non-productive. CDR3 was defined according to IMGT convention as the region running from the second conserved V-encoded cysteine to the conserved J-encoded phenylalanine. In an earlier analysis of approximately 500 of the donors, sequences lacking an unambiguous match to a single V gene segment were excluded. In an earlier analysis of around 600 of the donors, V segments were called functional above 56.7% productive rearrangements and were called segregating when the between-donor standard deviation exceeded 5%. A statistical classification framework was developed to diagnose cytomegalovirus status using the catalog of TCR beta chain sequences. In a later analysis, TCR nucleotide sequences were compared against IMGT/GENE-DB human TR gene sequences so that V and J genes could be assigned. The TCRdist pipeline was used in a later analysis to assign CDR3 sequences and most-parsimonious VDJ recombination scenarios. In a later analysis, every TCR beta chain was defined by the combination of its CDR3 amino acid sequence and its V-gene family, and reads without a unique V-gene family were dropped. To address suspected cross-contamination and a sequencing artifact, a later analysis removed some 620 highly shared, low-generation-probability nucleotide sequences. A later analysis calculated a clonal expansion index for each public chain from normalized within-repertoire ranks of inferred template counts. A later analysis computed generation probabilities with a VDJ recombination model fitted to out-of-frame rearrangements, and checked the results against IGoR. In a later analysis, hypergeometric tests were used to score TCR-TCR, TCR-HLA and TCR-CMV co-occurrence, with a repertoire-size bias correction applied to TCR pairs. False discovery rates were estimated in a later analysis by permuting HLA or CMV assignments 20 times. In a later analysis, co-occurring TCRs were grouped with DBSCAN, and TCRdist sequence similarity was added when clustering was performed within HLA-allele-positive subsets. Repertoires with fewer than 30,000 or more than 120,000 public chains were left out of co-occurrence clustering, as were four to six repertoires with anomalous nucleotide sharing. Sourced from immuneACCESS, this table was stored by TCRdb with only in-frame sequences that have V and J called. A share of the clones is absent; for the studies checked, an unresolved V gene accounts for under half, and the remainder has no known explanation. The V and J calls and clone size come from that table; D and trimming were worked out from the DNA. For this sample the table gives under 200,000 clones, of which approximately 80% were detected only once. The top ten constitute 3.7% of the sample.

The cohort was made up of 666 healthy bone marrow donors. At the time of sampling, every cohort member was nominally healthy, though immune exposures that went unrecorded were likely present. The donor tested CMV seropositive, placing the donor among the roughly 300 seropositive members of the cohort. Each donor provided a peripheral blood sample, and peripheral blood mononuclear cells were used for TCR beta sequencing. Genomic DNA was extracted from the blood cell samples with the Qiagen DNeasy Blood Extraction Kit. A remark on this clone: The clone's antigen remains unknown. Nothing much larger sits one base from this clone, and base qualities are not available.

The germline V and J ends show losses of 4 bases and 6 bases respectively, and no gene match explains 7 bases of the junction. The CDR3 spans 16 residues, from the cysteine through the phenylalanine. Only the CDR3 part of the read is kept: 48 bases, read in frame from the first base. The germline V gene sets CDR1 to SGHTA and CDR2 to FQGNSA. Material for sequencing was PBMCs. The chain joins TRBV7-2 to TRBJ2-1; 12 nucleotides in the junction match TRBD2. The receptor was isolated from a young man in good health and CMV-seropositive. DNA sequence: TGTGCCAGCAGCTACCCAAGGACTAGCGGGGCCAATGAGCAGTTCTTC. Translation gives CASSYPRTSGANEQFF.